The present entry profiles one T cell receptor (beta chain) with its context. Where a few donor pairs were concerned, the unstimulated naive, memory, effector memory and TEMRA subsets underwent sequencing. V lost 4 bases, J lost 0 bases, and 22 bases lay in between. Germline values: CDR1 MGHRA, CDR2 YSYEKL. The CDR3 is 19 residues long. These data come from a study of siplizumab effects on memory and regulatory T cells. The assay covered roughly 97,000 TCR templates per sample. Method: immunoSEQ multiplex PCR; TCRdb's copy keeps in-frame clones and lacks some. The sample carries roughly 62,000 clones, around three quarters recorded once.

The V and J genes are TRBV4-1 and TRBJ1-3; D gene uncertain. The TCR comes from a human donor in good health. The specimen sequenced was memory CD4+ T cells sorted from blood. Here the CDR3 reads CASSRLWTGREPSGNTIYF. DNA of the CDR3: TGCGCCAGCAGCCGCCTTTGGACCGGTCGGGAACCCTCTGGAAACACCATATATTTT.